The 28 T cell receptor beta chains presented below share a single source sample, sequenced in a study of T-cell reconstitution after alpha-beta-depleted transplantation in children. As it was prepared, the TCRbeta library received unique molecular identifiers. From the PCR reads, TCRdb called clonotypes with MiXCR, one entry per CDR3 protein. In the table there are 500,000 to 750,000 distinct CDR3 sequences, 10% to 15% of which are singletons. The material sequenced was PBMCs, mostly from graft donor cells, taken 360 days after TCRalphabeta/CD19-depleted stem cell transplant. The receptors here all came from a male patient between 10 and 17 years old who had a stem cell transplant for acute myeloid leukemia, so the T cells may come from the graft donor.

This clonotype appeared many times. The chain links TRBV20-1 to TRBJ2-4, with 9 bases aligning to TRBD2. In germline, CDR1 is DFQATT, CDR2 SNEGSKA (reference sequence). CDR3 length: 17 residues. Trimming took 5 bases from V and 0 from J; bases not matched to a gene: 11. The CDR3 DNA sequence: TGCAGTGCTCACCGACTAGCGGCGATACTAGCCAAAAACATTCAGTACTTC. This translates into CSAHRLAAILAKNIQYF.

The table lists this clonotype with a few counts. CDR3 loop: CATSSGTAGLPYSTDTQYF. CDR3 sequence (DNA): TGTGCCACCAGCAGCGGGACAGCCGGTCTCCCTTACAGCACAGATACGCAGTATTTT. The rearrangement links TRBV15 to TRBJ2-3; TRBD1 matches 7 bases. After removal of 3 bases from V and 0 bases from J, the junction contained 15 bases not matched to a gene. CDR1 is LNHNV and CDR2 is YYDKDF in the germline V gene (reference sequence). The CDR3 sequence is 19 residues long.

This clonotype was seen a handful of times. The chain couples TRBV28 to TRBJ2-1, with 11 bases lining up with TRBD2. The J segment lost 3 bases and the V segment lost 8 bases, leaving 3 bases of the junction unmatched. Germline assignment: CDR1 MDHEN and CDR2 SYDVKM. This CDR3 spans 14 amino acids. CDR3 sequence reads: CASGGLAVYNEQFF. The CDR3 DNA reads TGTGCCAGCGGGGGACTAGCGGTCTACAATGAGCAGTTCTTC.

V and J are TRBV5-1 and TRBJ2-1; 16 bases agree with TRBD2. Germline assignment: CDR1 SGHRS and CDR2 YFSETQ. V was pared by 4 bases and J by 8 bases, with 6 bases of the junction left unmatched. The CDR3 sequence is 16 residues long. In nucleotides, the CDR3 is TGCGCCAGCAGCATAGGGACTAGCGGGAGGGTCGATGAGCAGTTCTTC. Translated: CASSIGTSGRVDEQFF.

This clonotype was seen a handful of times. V and J are TRBV12-3 or TRBV12-4 and TRBJ1-6; no clear D. V was shortened by 5 bases and J by 7 bases, with 12 bases between the two germline ends. The CDR3 runs 14 residues. The CDR3: CASSPPRVNSPLHF. The CDR3 bases are TGTGCCAGCAGTCCCCCTAGGGTGAATTCACCCCTCCACTTT.

V is TRBV6-1 and J is TRBJ2-2; weak D call: TRBD1 (6 bases). The germline CDR1 and CDR2 sequences are MNHNS and SASEGT. CDR3 length equals 16 residues. V lost 6 bases, J lost 0 bases, and 14 bases lay in between. CDR3 region: CASSHLWTANTGELFF. Here the CDR3 DNA reads TGTGCCAGCAGCCATCTTTGGACAGCGAACACCGGGGAGCTGTTTTTT.

This clonotype was picked up a small number of times. This chain connects TRBV20-1 to TRBJ2-2, with D possibly called TRBD1 or TRBD2 (5 bases each). This CDR3 region has 14 residues. V was clipped by 5 bases and J by 2 bases, with 12 bases between them. Per germline, CDR1 DFQATT and CDR2 SNEGSKA (reference sequence). In nucleotides, the CDR3 is TGCAGTGCTCGCCGGGACCCAAACACCGGGGAGCTGTTTTTT. Protein product: CSARRDPNTGELFF.

The rearrangement uses TRBV9 and TRBJ2-3, with no clear D. Germline V gene sequence: CDR1 SGDLS, CDR2 YYNGEE. This CDR3 contains 12 residues. V lost 0 bases to trimming and J lost 5 bases, with 4 bases between them. In DNA form, the CDR3 reads TGTGCCAGCAGCGTAGATTTAGATACGCAGTATTTT. This encodes CASSVDLDTQYF.

This clonotype was found many times. The genes are TRBV3-1 and TRBJ2-3; the match to TRBD2 covers 8 bases. This CDR3 region has 17 residues. Unmatched junction bases numbered 18, after V lost 4 bases and J lost 9 bases. From germline, CDR1 is LGHDT and CDR2 YNNKEL (reference sequence). The CDR3, as DNA: TGTGCCAGCAGCCGGCGACTAGCGTCGACGTGGAGAGGCACGCAGTATTTT. Translating gives CASSRRLASTWRGTQYF.

This clonotype was seen at least ten times. The chain couples TRBV29-1 to TRBJ2-2; no reliable D call. Germline loops: CDR1 SQVTM, CDR2 ANQGSEA. V gave up 6 bases and J gave up 4 bases, with 12 bases separating them. The CDR3 consists of 13 residues. Here the CDR3 DNA reads TGCAGCGTCGACATTCGATCCACCGGGGAGCTGTTTTTT. Protein product: CSVDIRSTGELFF.

A few counts support this clonotype. The V and J genes are TRBV7-9 and TRBJ2-5; 9 bases are shared with TRBD2. Germline assignment: CDR1 SEHNR and CDR2 FQNEAQ (reference sequence). V lost 7 bases and J lost 3; bases outside the gene matches: 3. The CDR3 sequence is 13 residues long. DNA of the CDR3: TGTGCCAGCACGAAGCGGGAGGAAGAGACCCAGTACTTC. Translation: CASTKREEETQYF. Filled out from reference TRBV7-9 and TRBJ2-5, the complete variable domain reads DTGVSQNPRHKITKRGQNVTFRCDPISEHNRLYWYRQTLGQGPEFLTYFQNEAQLEKSRLLSDRFSAERPKGSFSTLEIQRTEQGDSAMYLCASTKREEETQYFGPGTRLLVL.

The J gene is TRBJ2-7, the V gene TRBV6-2 or TRBV6-3, with 12 nucleotides matching TRBD1. Trimming removed 8 bases from V and 6 bases from J; junction bases left unmatched: 11. The germline V gene encodes CDR1 MNHEY and CDR2 SVGEGT. The CDR3 length is 15 residues. CDR3 region: CASATGTGGAAEQYF. The CDR3, as DNA: TGTGCCAGCGCCACCGGGACAGGGGGCGCTGCCGAGCAGTACTTC.

This clonotype was counted many times. The rearrangement links TRBV19 to TRBJ2-1; no definite D call. CDR1 and CDR2 (germline): LNHDA, SQIVND (reference sequence). The CDR3 spans 13 residues. V was trimmed by 4 bases and J by 3 bases, leaving 7 bases between them. CDR3: CASSRDFYNEQFF. CDR3 nucleotide sequence: TGTGCCAGTAGTAGGGATTTCTACAATGAGCAGTTCTTC.

This clonotype was observed a handful of times. The V gene is TRBV24-1, the J gene TRBJ2-2; TRBD1 matches at 10 bases. The trim removed 4 bases at V and 4 bases at J, leaving 8 bases unmatched. Germline assignment: CDR1 KGHDR and CDR2 SFDVKD. The CDR3 totals 17 residues. Here the CDR3 reads CATSDSGTGVPTGELFF. As DNA, the CDR3 is TGTGCCACCAGTGACTCCGGGACAGGGGTACCCACCGGGGAGCTGTTTTTT.

This clonotype was detected a few times. This chain uses TRBV20-1 with TRBJ2-5; 9 bases map to TRBD1. The V segment lost 5 bases and the J segment 5 bases; nucleotides outside the gene matches: 9. The CDR3 is made up of 14 amino acids. The germline gives CDR1 DFQATT, CDR2 SNEGSKA (reference sequence). CDR3 nucleotide sequence: TGCAGTGCTGGGGTTACAGGGGGCGCGGAGACCCAGTACTTC. This gives the protein CSAGVTGGAETQYF.

This clonotype was seen ten or more times. This chain links TRBV7-9 with TRBJ2-7; 7 nucleotides agree with TRBD2. Per the germline V gene, CDR1 is SEHNR and CDR2 is FQNEAQ (reference sequence). V lost 5 bases, J lost 2 bases, and 6 bases stayed unmatched. The CDR3 totals 14 residues. CDR3 sequence (DNA): TGTGCCAGCAGCGGCTCGGGGGGACCCTACGAGCAGTACTTC. Amino acids: CASSGSGGPYEQYF.

This chain links TRBV7-9 with TRBJ2-7; D might be TRBD2 (6 bases). The length of the CDR3 is 14 residues. Trimming stripped 5 bases from V and 4 bases from J, with 15 bases between. Germline V CDR1 and CDR2: SEHNR, FQNEAQ (reference sequence). CDR3 sequence: CASSLDRDSYEQYF. The DNA of the CDR3 is TGTGCCAGCAGCCTAGATCGGGACTCATACGAGCAGTACTTC.

The chain links TRBV28 to TRBJ2-3; D remains unclear. The V gene's germline CDR1 is MDHEN and CDR2 SYDVKM. This CDR3 spans 12 amino acids. V was trimmed by 8 bases and J by 5 bases, leaving 11 bases between them. The CDR3 DNA is TGTGCCAGCGCTTTTCCCCTAGATACGCAGTATTTT. It translates to CASAFPLDTQYF.

There are many counts of this clonotype. V and J are TRBV12-3 or TRBV12-4 and TRBJ2-7; 9 bases agree with TRBD1. With V trimmed by 3 bases and J by 2 bases, 2 bases remained unmatched. The CDR3 is made up of 14 amino acids. The CDR3 is CASSFGTGTYEQYF. CDR3 bases: TGTGCCAGCAGTTTCGGGACAGGGACCTACGAGCAGTACTTC.

This clonotype was detected ten times or more. This chain joins TRBV7-2 and TRBJ2-3; possibly TRBD1 or TRBD2 for D (6 bases each). Germline V CDR1 and CDR2: SGHTA, FQGNSA. There are 15 residues in the CDR3. V lost 6 bases and J 4 bases, leaving 17 bases between the germline ends. CDR3 sequence (DNA): TGTGCCAGCAGATCTCCCGCGAGGGGGGCAGATACGCAGTATTTT. It is translated as CASRSPARGADTQYF.

This clonotype was seen ten or more times. This chain connects TRBV21-1 to TRBJ2-3; the table calls TRBD2, which could not be checked here. TRBV21-1 is classified as a pseudogene. The CDR3 is made up of 15 amino acids. The CDR3 nucleotides are TGTGCCAGCCAGACTAGCGCGGGAGATGAAGATACGCAGTATTTT. Translation gives CASQTSAGDEDTQYF.

This clonotype was observed at least ten times. The chain links TRBV7-6 to TRBJ2-7; D perhaps matches TRBD2 (5 bases). Germline lookup yields CDR1 SGHVS and CDR2 FNYEAQ. The CDR3 covers 14 residues. The germline V and J ends were trimmed by 0 bases and 3 bases, with 9 bases remaining between them. The CDR3 DNA reads as TGTGCCAGCAGCTTAGCTGGGAGAAGCTACGAGCAGTACTTC. It is translated as CASSLAGRSYEQYF.

This clonotype was counted a few times. This chain links TRBV28 with TRBJ2-7; a weak D match, TRBD1 (5 bases). This CDR3 is built from 16 residues. CDR1 and CDR2 from the germline V gene are MDHEN and SYDVKM. With 4 bases removed from V and 2 bases from J, the gap between germline ends came to 18 bases. CDR3 in amino acids: CASSSRLDRVTYEQYF. The CDR3 DNA follows: TGTGCCAGCAGTTCCCGATTAGACAGAGTAACCTACGAGCAGTACTTC. The whole variable domain, filled in from reference TRBV28 and TRBJ2-7, reads DVKVTQSSRYLVKRTGEKVFLECVQDMDHENMFWYRQDPGLGLRLIYFSYDVKMKEKGDIPEGYSVSREKKERFSLILESASTNQTSMYLCASSSRLDRVTYEQYFGPGTRLTVT.

This clonotype showed up just a few times. This sequence joins TRBV2 and TRBJ1-1; D gene unclear. This CDR3 spans 14 amino acids. Per the germline V gene, CDR1 is SNHLY and CDR2 is FYNNEI. Trimming took off 7 bases at V and 4 bases at J, with 16 bases between the two ends. CDR3 sequence reads: CASTKTLLSTEAFF. CDR3 DNA sequence: TGTGCCAGCACCAAGACCCTTTTGAGCACTGAAGCTTTCTTT. The full variable domain, rest sourced from reference TRBV2 and TRBJ1-1, is EPEVTQTPSHQVTQMGQEVILRCVPISNHLYFYWYRQILGQKVEFLVSFYNNEISEKSEIFDDQFSVERPDGSNFTLKIRSTKLEDSAMYFCASTKTLLSTEAFFGQGTRLTVV.

This clonotype was observed a handful of times. V is TRBV29-1 and J is TRBJ2-7, with 7 bases aligning to TRBD1. The CDR3 totals 13 residues. The V gene end was trimmed by 0 bases and the J gene end by 6 bases; junction bases not matched to a gene: 5. Germline values: CDR1 SQVTM, CDR2 ANQGSEA. The CDR3 sequence is CSVEDLPGGEQYF. The CDR3 DNA sequence: TGCAGCGTTGAAGATTTGCCAGGGGGCGAGCAGTACTTC.

The chain carries TRBV6-5 and TRBJ2-5; 11 bases align to TRBD1. V shed 7 bases and J 1 base; nucleotides not matched to a gene: 11. The CDR3 contains 17 residues. The germline CDR1 and CDR2 sequences are MNHEY and SVGAGI. In nucleotides, the CDR3 is TGTGCCAGCAAAGTTACAGGGGACAGGGGGTTCCAAGAGACCCAGTACTTC. This gives the protein CASKVTGDRGFQETQYF.

The chain couples TRBV2 to TRBJ2-5; tentatively, D is TRBD1 or TRBD2 (6 bases each). The CDR3 sequence is 16 residues long. With 5 bases removed from V and 1 base from J, the gap between germline ends came to 17 bases. The germline CDR1 and CDR2 sequences are SNHLY and FYNNEI. For the CDR3, the DNA is TGTGCCAGCAGTTTAAGAGGGGGAGGTACCCAAGAGACCCAGTACTTC. It translates to CASSLRGGGTQETQYF.

This clonotype was recorded at least ten times. This chain links TRBV12-3 or TRBV12-4 with TRBJ2-5; 7 bases match TRBD2. The CDR3 totals 14 residues. The J segment lost 5 bases and the V segment lost 6 bases, leaving 9 bases of the junction unmatched. The CDR3 sequence is CASSPPWGGETQYF. CDR3 bases: TGTGCCAGCAGCCCTCCGTGGGGAGGGGAGACCCAGTACTTC.